This T cell receptor (beta chain) was identified in a study of spatial heterogeneity in lung cancer. Every TCR cDNA molecule bore a unique molecular identifier. TCRdb re-derived calls from the 5' RACE reads in MiXCR, one entry per CDR3 protein. The sample has roughly 19,000 distinct CDR3 sequences, approximately 15% seen once. Per germline, CDR1 GTSNPN and CDR2 SVGIG (reference sequence). The length of the CDR3 is 15 residues. Trimming stripped 3 bases from V and 1 base from J, with 12 bases between. A remark on this clonotype: What it binds is unknown.

Study-level points and caveats: It was found that expanded intratumoral alpha and beta TCR counts tracked tumor mutation counts.

The time point: sample taken at primary tumor resection. Patients with untreated early-stage non-small cell lung cancer, numbering some 68, were the donors. Sequencing of whole RNA from tumor, nontumor lung or frozen PBMC involved no sorting. This chain uses TRBV30 with TRBJ2-2; D might be TRBD2 (6 bases). The sample was lung tumor tissue, taken at surgery. This TCR came from a female donor with early-stage non-small cell lung cancer. Here the CDR3 reads CAWREGGKNTGELFF. The CDR3 DNA reads TGTGCCTGGAGAGAGGGCGGGAAGAACACCGGGGAGCTGTTTTTT.